This T cell receptor (beta chain) emerged from a study of blood T cells in healthy people across ages. Findings and caveats of the study: Naive T cell percentage by flow cytometry tracked strongly with beta diversity.

A J-beta primer mix and a sample-barcoded 5' primer were used in a second PCR of about 7 to 12 cycles. Each cDNA molecule carried a tag from a template-switch adaptor that contained 12 random nucleotides. Each CDR3 protein is one row after TCRdb ran MiXCR on the 5' RACE reads. The sample contains about 970,000 distinct CDR3 sequences, just over 50% of which appear only once. A remark on this clonotype: Its target is unknown.

The sample comprised blood. The TCR sequence derives from a woman in her sixties or seventies in good health.

The chain's CDR3 is CASSKEVANEQFF. The DNA for the CDR3 is TGTGCCAGCAGTAAGGAAGTGGCCAATGAGCAGTTCTTC. This sequence joins TRBV6-4 and TRBJ2-1; no definite D call. The CDR3 runs 13 residues. Trimming cost V 5 bases and J 6 bases, with 11 bases left between them. Germline assignment: CDR1 MRHNA and CDR2 SNTAGT.